Listed here are 5 T cell receptor beta chains from one sample, sequenced in a study of shared clonotypes between healthy human individuals. Assay used: immunoSEQ multiplex PCR; TCRdb lists only in-frame clones, some missing. The data contain roughly 2.5 million clones, approximately 94% of them seen just once; the ten biggest clones take up 0.14%. Sequences were obtained from naive CD4+ T cells sorted from blood. Subset noted: CD45RA+ positively selected. These TCRs come from a man aged 18-30 years in good health.

V usage is TRBV7-2 and J usage is TRBJ2-5, with a weak D call TRBD1 (6 bases). Germline V CDR1 and CDR2: SGHTA, FQGNSA. The V gene lost 6 bases and the J gene lost 5 bases, with 16 bases spanning the gap. CDR3 length: 14 residues. CDR3 protein: CASRETGSGETQYF. The CDR3, as DNA: TGTGCCAGCAGAGAAACAGGGTCCGGGGAGACCCAGTACTTC.

V usage is TRBV7-9 and J usage is TRBJ1-2; maybe TRBD1 (6 bases). This CDR3 contains 16 residues. Germline V CDR1 and CDR2: SEHNR, FQNEAQ (reference sequence). V lost 1 base and J 0 bases, leaving 12 bases between the germline ends. The DNA of the CDR3 is TGTGCCAGCAGCTTAGGCACAGGGACCGCTAACTATGGCTACACCTTC. Translating gives CASSLGTGTANYGYTF.

The V call is TRBV2, the J call TRBJ1-1; tentative D call: TRBD1 (5 bases). V lost 3 bases, J lost 0 bases, and 11 bases lay in between. Germline CDR1 is SNHLY and CDR2 is FYNNEI. This CDR3 region has 15 residues. CDR3 sequence reads: CASSDPGHMNTEAFF. As DNA, the CDR3 is TGTGCCAGCAGTGATCCAGGACATATGAACACTGAAGCTTTCTTT.

The CDR3 DNA is TGTGCCAGCAGTTTATTAAGGGGAGGTTCCAATGAGCAGTTCTTC. Translation: CASSLLRGGSNEQFF. This chain joins TRBV28 and TRBJ2-1, with D possibly TRBD2 on 6 matching bases. V lost 1 base and J 6 bases, leaving 13 bases between the germline ends. The germline gives CDR1 MDHEN, CDR2 SYDVKM. The CDR3 runs 15 residues.

The chain uses TRBV5-6 and TRBJ1-2, with D hard to call. CDR1 and CDR2 from the germline V gene are SGHDT and YYEEEE. The CDR3 spans 15 residues. Trimming left V 0 bases short and J 7 bases short, with 16 bases between. As DNA, the CDR3 is TGTGCCAGCAGCTTGGCCGGAGGGAACCCTGGTGGCTACACCTTC. This gives the protein CASSLAGGNPGGYTF.